This T cell receptor (beta chain) was recorded in a study of T cell changes during pregnancy in multiple sclerosis. Data came from immunoSEQ multiplex PCR; TCRdb stores just in-frame clones and leaves some out. Seen here are about 120,000 clones, about 94% observed once, and the top ten hold roughly 5.7%. V was trimmed by 1 base and J by 10 bases, leaving 19 bases between them. Germline V gene sequence: CDR1 SGHTA, CDR2 FQGNSA. The CDR3 is made up of 16 amino acids. This sequence originates from a female donor with multiple sclerosis, enrolled in a pregnancy study. The sequences come from peripheral blood, collected before pregnancy. The chain couples TRBV7-2 to TRBJ1-4; D perhaps matches TRBD1 (6 bases). This CDR3 is CASSLDAPGGGGKLFF. The CDR3 region has the DNA TGTGCCAGCAGCTTAGATGCCCCTGGGGGCGGGGGAAAACTGTTTTTT.